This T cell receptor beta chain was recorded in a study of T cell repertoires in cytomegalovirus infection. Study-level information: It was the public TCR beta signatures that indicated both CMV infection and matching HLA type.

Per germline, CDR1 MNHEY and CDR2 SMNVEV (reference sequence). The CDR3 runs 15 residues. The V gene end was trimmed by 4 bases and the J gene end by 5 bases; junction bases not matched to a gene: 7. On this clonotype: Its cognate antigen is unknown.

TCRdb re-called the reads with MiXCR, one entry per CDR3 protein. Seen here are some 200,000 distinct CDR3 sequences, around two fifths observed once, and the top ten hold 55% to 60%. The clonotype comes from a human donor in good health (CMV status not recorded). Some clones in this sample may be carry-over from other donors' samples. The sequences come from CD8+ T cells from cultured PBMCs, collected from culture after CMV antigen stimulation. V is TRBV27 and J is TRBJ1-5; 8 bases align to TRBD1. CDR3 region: CASSWTGMQDQPQHF. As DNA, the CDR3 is TGTGCCAGCAGTTGGACAGGGATGCAGGATCAGCCCCAGCATTTT.